These T cell receptor beta chains were read from a single sample in a study of early T cells in non-severe SARS-CoV-2 infection. MiXCR, run by TCRdb on the 5' RACE reads, gives a single entry per CDR3 protein. In the table there are some 30,000 distinct CDR3 sequences, about 4.5% of which are singletons. The material sequenced was whole blood. These receptors came from an adult who was a healthcare worker with PCR-confirmed SARS-CoV-2 infection or an uninfected control (not recorded which). Both conserved end residues are part of each CDR3. D genes are given only for firm matches. Where a row states a size, it is once, few, many or the class of an expanded clone; other rows omit it.

many TRBJ2-1 . TRBV6-2/TRBV6-3 TGTGCCAGCAGTTACTTGGGTTATGAGCAGTTCTTC CASSYLGYEQFF
. TRBJ1-5 . TRBV24-1 TGTGCCACCAGTGATCCGACAGAGTATAATCAGCCCCAGCATTTT CATSDPTEYNQPQHF
many TRBJ1-5 . TRBV5-5 TGTGCCAGCAGCTTAGCAGAAAAAAATCAGCCCCAGCATTTT CASSLAEKNQPQHF
few TRBJ1-1 . TRBV7-9 TGTGCCAGCAGCTTCGACAGTGAAGCTTTCTTT CASSFDSEAFF
many TRBJ2-3 . TRBV27 TGTGCCAGCAGGGGCGGCTATCTCACAGATACGCAGTATTTT CASRGGYLTDTQYF
many TRBJ2-1 TRBD2 TRBV11-2 TGTGCCAGCAGCACTATAGCGGGGGGGCGGTTTGAGCAGTTCTTC CASSTIAGGRFEQFF
few TRBJ1-5 . TRBV19 TGTGCCAGTAGTATCCCAGCCAGAAGGGGGTTGCCCCAGCATTTT CASSIPARRGLPQHF
. TRBJ1-6 TRBD1 TRBV3-1 TGTGCCAGCGGGTGGACAGGGGGAAATTCACCCCTCCACTTT CASGWTGGNSPLHF
many TRBJ2-6 . TRBV7-6 TGTGCCAGCAGCCCCATGGCGCGTTCTGGGGCCAACGTCCTGACTTTC CASSPMARSGANVLTF
many TRBJ1-4 TRBD1 TRBV12-3/TRBV12-4 TGTGCCAGCGCGACAGGGCTTGCAACTAATGAAAAACTGTTTTTT CASATGLATNEKLFF
many TRBJ1-5 . TRBV7-2 TGTGCCAGCAGCTTAAACAAGGGCTGGAATCAGCCCCAGCATTTT CASSLNKGWNQPQHF
. TRBJ2-1 TRBD2 TRBV11-3 TGTGCCAGCTCGAAGCGGGGGGGCATGGATGAGCAGTTCTTC CASSKRGGMDEQFF
. TRBJ1-1 TRBD1 TRBV28 TGTGCCAGCAGTTTTTTCACCGACAGGGGCTACATGAACACTGAAGCTTTCTTT CASSFFTDRGYMNTEAFF
. TRBJ1-3 . TRBV29-1 TGCAGCGTTGGTCAGTCGTATGGAAACACCATATATTTT CSVGQSYGNTIYF
many TRBJ2-3 . TRBV3-1 TGTGCCAGCAGCCGAGGGACTCCTCGCACAGATACGCAGTATTTT CASSRGTPRTDTQYF
many TRBJ2-7 . TRBV20-1 TGCAGTGCTAGAGAGGAGGGCAGGTGGAAGTACGAGCAGTACTTC CSAREEGRWKYEQYF
many TRBJ1-1 . TRBV4-3 TGCGCCAGCAGCCAAGATCTCCCGACCCTCCCTGAGTACACTGAAGCTTTCTTT CASSQDLPTLPEYTEAFF
. TRBJ2-5 . TRBV28 TGTGCCAGCAGTTCGCCCGGGACCACCTCCCAAGAGACCCAGTACTTC CASSSPGTTSQETQYF
many TRBJ2-5 TRBD2 TRBV12-3/TRBV12-4 TGTGCCAGCAGTCCGACTAGCGGGGGGGCAGAGACCCAGTACTTC CASSPTSGGAETQYF